This TCR beta chain was sequenced during a study of blood T cell repertoires in COVID-19. On the study more broadly: Material from acute and convalescent COVID-19 was sourced from the United States, Italy and Spain.

Clones were sequenced by immunoSEQ multiplex PCR, and TCRdb holds only the in-frame ones, with some missing. In the table there are 200,000 to 250,000 clones, 85% to 90% of which are singletons. The sequence came from a woman aged 30 to 39 who had recovered from COVID-19. What was sequenced was PBMCs or T cells enriched from blood (not recorded which).

The DNA of the CDR3 is TGTGCCAGCAGTCTTACAGGGCCTAACTATGGCTACACCTTC. Its translation: CASSLTGPNYGYTF. This chain connects TRBV27 to TRBJ1-2; a weak D match, TRBD1 (6 bases). V lost 5 bases, J lost 0 bases, and 10 bases lay in between. The CDR3 runs to 14 residues. Looked up from germline, CDR1 is MNHEY and CDR2 is SMNVEV (reference sequence).